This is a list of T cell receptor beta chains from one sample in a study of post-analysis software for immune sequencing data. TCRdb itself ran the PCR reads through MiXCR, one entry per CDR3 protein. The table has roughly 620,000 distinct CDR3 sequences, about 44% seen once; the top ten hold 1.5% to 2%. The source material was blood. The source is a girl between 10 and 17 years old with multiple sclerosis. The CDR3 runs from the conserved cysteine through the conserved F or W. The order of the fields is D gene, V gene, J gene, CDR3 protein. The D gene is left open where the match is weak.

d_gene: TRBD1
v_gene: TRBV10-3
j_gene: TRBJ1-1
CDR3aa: CAISPTGPAEAFF

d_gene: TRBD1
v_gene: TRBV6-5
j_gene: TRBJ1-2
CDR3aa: CASTTGVSNYGYTF

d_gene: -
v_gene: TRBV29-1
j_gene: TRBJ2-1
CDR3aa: CSVDPRDNEQFF

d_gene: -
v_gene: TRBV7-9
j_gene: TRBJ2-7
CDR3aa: CASSLGSSAYEQYF

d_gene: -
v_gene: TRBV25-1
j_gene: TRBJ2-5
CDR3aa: CASSESTEETQYF

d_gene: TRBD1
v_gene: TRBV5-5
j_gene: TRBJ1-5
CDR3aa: CASRLGTGWPQHF

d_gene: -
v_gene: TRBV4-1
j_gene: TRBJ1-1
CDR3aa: CASSQLDGGYVGTEAFF

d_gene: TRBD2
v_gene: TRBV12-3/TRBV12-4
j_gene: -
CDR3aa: CASRLGSGSNEQYF

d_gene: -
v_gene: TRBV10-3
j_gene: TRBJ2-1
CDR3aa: CAISGSFQKATNEQFF

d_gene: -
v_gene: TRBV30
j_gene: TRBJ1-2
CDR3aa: CAWSVRSTYTF

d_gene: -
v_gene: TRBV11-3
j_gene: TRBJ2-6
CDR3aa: CASSLGTYSGANVLTF

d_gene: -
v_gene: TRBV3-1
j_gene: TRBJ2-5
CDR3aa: CASSQDPTTRQTQYF

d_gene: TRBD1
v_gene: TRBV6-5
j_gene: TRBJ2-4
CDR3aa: CASSLQGIEKNIQYF

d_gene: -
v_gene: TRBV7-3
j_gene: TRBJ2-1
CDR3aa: CASSLVRHNEQFF

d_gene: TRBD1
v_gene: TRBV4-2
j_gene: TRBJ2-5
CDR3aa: CASSQDAGRGGEETQYF

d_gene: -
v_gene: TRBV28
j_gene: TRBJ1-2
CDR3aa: CASTSGARPHGYTF

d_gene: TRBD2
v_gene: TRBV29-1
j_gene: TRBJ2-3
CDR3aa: CSTEGGLAGSDTQYF

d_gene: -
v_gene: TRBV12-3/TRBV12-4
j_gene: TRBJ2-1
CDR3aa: CASSLAWDWDNEQFF

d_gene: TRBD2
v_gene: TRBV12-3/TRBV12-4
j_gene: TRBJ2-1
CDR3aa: CASSFSGGRYNEQFF

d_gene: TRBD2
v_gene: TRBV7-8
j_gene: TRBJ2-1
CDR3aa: CASSSWGTSEYNEQFF

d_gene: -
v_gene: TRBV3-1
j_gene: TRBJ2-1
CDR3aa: CASSQDRGRINEQFF

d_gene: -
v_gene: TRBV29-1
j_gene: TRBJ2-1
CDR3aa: CSVGATQSSYNEQFF

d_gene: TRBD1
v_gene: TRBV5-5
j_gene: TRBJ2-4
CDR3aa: CASSDGTGLAKNIQYF

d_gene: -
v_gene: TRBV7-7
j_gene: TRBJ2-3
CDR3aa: CASSLTQDTSTDTQYF

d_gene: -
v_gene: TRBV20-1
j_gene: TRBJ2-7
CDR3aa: CSARILGLYEQYF

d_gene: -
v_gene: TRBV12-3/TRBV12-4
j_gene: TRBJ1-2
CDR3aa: CASSRDAINYGYTF

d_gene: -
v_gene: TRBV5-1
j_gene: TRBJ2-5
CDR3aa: CASRASRDETQYF

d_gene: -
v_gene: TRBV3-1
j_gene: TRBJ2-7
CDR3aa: CASSHDGKGEQYF

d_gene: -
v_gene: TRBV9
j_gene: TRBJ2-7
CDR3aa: CASSVRPVSYEQYF

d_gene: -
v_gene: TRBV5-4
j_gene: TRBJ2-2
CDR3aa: CASSSSRSNTGELFF

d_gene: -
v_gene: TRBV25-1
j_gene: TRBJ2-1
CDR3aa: CASSEFSNEQFF

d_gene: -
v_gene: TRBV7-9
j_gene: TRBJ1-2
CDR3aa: CASSPAVGSVGYTF

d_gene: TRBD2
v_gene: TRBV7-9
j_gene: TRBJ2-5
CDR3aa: CASSALGGRVSYQETQYF

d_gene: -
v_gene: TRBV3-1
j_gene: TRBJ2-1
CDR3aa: CASSPSLREFNEQFF

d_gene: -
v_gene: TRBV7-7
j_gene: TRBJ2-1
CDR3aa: CASSPQPGMSLSSYNEQFF

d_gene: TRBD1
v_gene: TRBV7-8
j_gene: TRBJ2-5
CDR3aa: CASSPQGFQETQYF

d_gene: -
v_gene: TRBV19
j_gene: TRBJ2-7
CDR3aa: CASSIDGGRRSYEQYF

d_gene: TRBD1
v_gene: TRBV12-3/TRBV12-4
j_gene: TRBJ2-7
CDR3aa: CASSYFGTGGDEQYF

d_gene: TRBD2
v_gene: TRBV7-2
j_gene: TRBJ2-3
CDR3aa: CASSSRAGGFTDTQYF

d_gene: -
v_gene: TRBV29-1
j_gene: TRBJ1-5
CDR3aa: CSVADSNQPQHF

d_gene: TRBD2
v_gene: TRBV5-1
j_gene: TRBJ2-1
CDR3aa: CASRPGLAGVGQFF

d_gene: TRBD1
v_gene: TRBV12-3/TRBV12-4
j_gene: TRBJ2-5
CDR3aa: CASSSTGYGETQYF

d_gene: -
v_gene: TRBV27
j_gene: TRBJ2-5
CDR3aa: CASSRAGTPKETQYF

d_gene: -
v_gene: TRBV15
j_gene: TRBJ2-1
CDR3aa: CATSSEASQRGYNEQFF

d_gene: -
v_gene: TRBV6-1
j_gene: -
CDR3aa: CASMGHLAKNIQYF

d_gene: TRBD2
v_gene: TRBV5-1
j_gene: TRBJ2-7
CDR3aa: CASSLGPSGDSYEQYF

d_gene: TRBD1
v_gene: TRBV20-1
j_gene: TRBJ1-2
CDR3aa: CSARTSGTGYGYTF

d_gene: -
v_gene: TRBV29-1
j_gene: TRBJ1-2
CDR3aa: CSVEEGQSDSPRYGYTF

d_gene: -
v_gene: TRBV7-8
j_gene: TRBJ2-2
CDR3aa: CASSLRVGGNTGELFF

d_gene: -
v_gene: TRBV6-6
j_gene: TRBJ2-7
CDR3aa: CASSWEIPTYEQYF